The rows below give T cell receptor beta chains drawn from one sample of a study of blood T cell repertoires in COVID-19. Clones were read by immunoSEQ multiplex PCR, and TCRdb kept only the in-frame ones, dropping some. The sample lists roughly 100,000 clones, 65% to 90% occurring once. The sample comprised peripheral blood. These receptors were obtained from a man older than 75 with acute or convalescent COVID-19. Each CDR3 is given with its conserved first and last residue. Each record gives: CDR3 protein, CDR3 DNA, V gene, D gene, clone size, J gene. D genes are given only for firm matches. Some rows mark clone size as missing; the rest say once, few, many or name a class of expanded clone.

CASSTTGAGANVLTF TGTGCCAGCAGCACTACAGGGGCCGGGGCCAACGTCCTGACTTTC TRBV6-5 TRBD1 . TRBJ2-6
CASSLASQGNLETQYF TGCGCCAGCAGCTTGGCGAGCCAGGGGAATCTAGAGACCCAGTACTTC TRBV5-1 . . TRBJ2-5
CAWSEYFSSGANVLTF TGTGCCTGGAGTGAGTACTTTAGCTCTGGGGCCAACGTCCTGACTTTC TRBV30 . . TRBJ2-6
CASSFGAQQPPIF TGTGCCAGCAGCTTTGGGGCACAGCAGCCTCCCATCTTC TRBV11-3 . . TRBJ1-2
CASSPREGLYGYTF TGTGCCAGCAGCCCCCGGGAAGGCCTCTATGGCTACACCTTC TRBV5-4 . . TRBJ1-2
CASLRGTGSAFF TGTGCCAGCTTGAGGGGGACAGGGTCGGCTTTCTTT TRBV6-5 TRBD1 . TRBJ1-1
CASSQERVRGTGELFF TGTGCCAGCAGCCAAGAAAGGGTTCGGGGAACCGGGGAGCTGTTTTTT TRBV14 . . TRBJ2-2
CASSSVGGGQDTQYF TGTGCCAGCAGCTCGGTTGGCGGAGGCCAAGATACGCAGTATTTT TRBV5-4 . once TRBJ2-3
CASSQDSRTSVFSYEQYF TGTGCCAGCAGCCAAGATTCGCGGACTAGCGTTTTCTCCTACGAGCAGTACTTC TRBV3-1/TRBV3-2 TRBD2 . TRBJ2-7
CASSPTSGANTGELFF TGTGCCAGCTCTCCGACTAGCGGAGCGAACACCGGGGAGCTGTTTTTT TRBV18 TRBD2 . TRBJ2-2
CASSFNRDSGNTIYF TGTGCCAGCAGTTTTAACAGGGACTCTGGAAACACCATATATTTT TRBV27 . . TRBJ1-3
CASSFGQGPYYGYTF TGTGCCAGCAGCTTCGGGCAGGGGCCTTACTATGGCTACACCTTC TRBV7-9 . . TRBJ1-2
CASSPGLFAHEQYF TGTGCCAGCAGCCCGGGACTCTTCGCGCACGAGCAGTACTTC TRBV11-2 . . TRBJ2-7
CASSLGQGSYNEQFF TGTGCCAGCAGCTTAGGACAGGGCTCCTACAATGAGCAGTTCTTC TRBV7-9 TRBD1 once TRBJ2-1
CASSWGGVTYEQYF TGTGCCAGCAGCTGGGGCGGGGTGACCTACGAGCAGTACTTC TRBV5-4 . once TRBJ2-7
CASNQQLNYGYTF TGTGCCAGTAATCAACAGCTTAACTATGGCTACACCTTC TRBV19 . once TRBJ1-2
CATEGAHGNTIYF TGTGCAACGGAGGGGGCGCATGGAAACACCATATATTTT TRBV30 TRBD1 . TRBJ1-3
CASSLAFGRGSYNEQFF TGCGCCAGCAGCTTGGCCTTTGGGAGGGGGTCGTACAATGAGCAGTTCTTC TRBV5-1 . few TRBJ2-1
CATSDPGAFRGAFF TGTGCCACCAGTGATCCCGGAGCCTTCAGGGGGGCTTTCTTT TRBV24-1 TRBD1 . TRBJ1-1
CASSEVPYNEQFF TGTGCCAGCAGTGAGGTTCCCTACAATGAGCAGTTCTTC TRBV6-2/TRBV6-3 . . TRBJ2-1
CASSPTGTANEKLFF TGTGCCAGCTCGCCTACCGGGACAGCTAATGAAAAACTGTTTTTT TRBV18 TRBD1 few TRBJ1-4
CASSKTGDGETQYF TGTGCCAGCAGCAAAACAGGGGATGGGGAGACCCAGTACTTC TRBV27 TRBD1 few TRBJ2-5
CASSDGTGRTSPLHF TGTGCCAGCAGTGACGGGACAGGGAGGACTTCACCCCTCCACTTT TRBV6-1 TRBD1 . TRBJ1-6
CASSVRGDTEAFF TGTGCCAGCAGCGTAAGGGGTGACACTGAAGCTTTCTTT TRBV9 . . TRBJ1-1
CASSLLQSYEQYF TGTGCCAGCAGCTTACTACAGAGCTACGAGCAGTACTTC TRBV11-1 . . TRBJ2-7
CASSLAPRGRLYNEQFF TGTGCCAGCAGCTTAGCCCCCAGGGGTCGGCTCTACAATGAGCAGTTCTTC TRBV7-9 . . TRBJ2-1
CASSPRTGGSSGYTF TGTGCCAGCAGCCCCCGGACAGGGGGCAGCAGCGGCTACACCTTC TRBV7-9 TRBD1 . TRBJ1-2
CAYDRGNTQYF TGTGCCTACGACAGGGGAAATACGCAGTATTTT TRBV30 TRBD1 once TRBJ2-3
CASRGLYEQYF TGTGCCAGCAGGGGCCTTTACGAGCAGTACTTC TRBV28 . . TRBJ2-7
CASSSKIGGTYEQYF TGTGCCAGCAGCTCCAAGATCGGGGGAACTTACGAGCAGTACTTC TRBV5-4 . . TRBJ2-7
CASGMGQNEKLFF TGTGCTAGTGGAATGGGACAGAATGAAAAACTGTTTTTT TRBV12-5 TRBD1 . TRBJ1-4
CASSPLKTPPGELFF TGTGCCAGCTCACCACTCAAAACACCGCCCGGGGAGCTGTTTTTT TRBV18 . . TRBJ2-2
CASRTVLNEQFF TGTGCATCAAGGACAGTACTCAATGAGCAGTTCTTC TRBV28 . . TRBJ2-1
CASSQSWTVSTDTQYF TGTGCCAGCAGCCAATCGTGGACAGTTAGCACAGATACGCAGTATTTT TRBV16 . . TRBJ2-3
CASSRMGLAGDNEQFF TGTGCCAGTTCACGAATGGGACTAGCGGGGGACAATGAGCAGTTCTTC TRBV19 TRBD2 . TRBJ2-1
CASSYSFGPQYF TGTGCCAGCAGTTACTCATTCGGTCCTCAGTACTTC TRBV6-5 . . TRBJ2-7
CASSKQGSADTQYF TGTGCCAGTAGTAAGCAGGGGTCGGCAGATACGCAGTATTTT TRBV19 . . TRBJ2-3
CASSFVGFEAFF TGTGCCAGCAGCTTTGTCGGGTTTGAAGCTTTCTTT TRBV7-2 . . TRBJ1-1
CASSRGSEAFF TGTGCCAGTAGTAGAGGGTCTGAAGCTTTCTTT TRBV19 . few TRBJ1-1
CATSRDFVLAGAEQYF TGTGCCACCAGCAGAGATTTTGTACTAGCGGGAGCCGAGCAGTACTTC TRBV15 TRBD2 . TRBJ2-7
CASSSTSGRAADTQYF TGTGCCAGTAGTTCCACTAGCGGGAGGGCCGCAGATACGCAGTATTTT TRBV19 TRBD2 . TRBJ2-3
CASSLVQGISAGELFF TGCGCCAGCAGCTTGGTCCAGGGGATTTCTGCCGGGGAGCTGTTTTTT TRBV5-1 . . TRBJ2-2
CASKEALNTDTQYF TGCGCCAGCAAGGAGGCTCTTAACACAGATACGCAGTATTTT TRBV4-1 . . TRBJ2-3
CASSSGPTSFADTQYF TGTGCCAGCAGTTCCGGGCCGACTAGTTTTGCAGATACGCAGTATTTT TRBV28 . . TRBJ2-3
CASSRTSGRAGYNEQFF TGTGCCAGCAGCCGGACTAGCGGGAGGGCGGGGTACAATGAGCAGTTCTTC TRBV7-8 TRBD2 . TRBJ2-1
CASRPGQNYGYTF TGTGCCAGCAGACCGGGACAGAACTATGGCTACACCTTC TRBV12-3/TRBV12-4 TRBD1 . TRBJ1-2
CASSLSRRGARSYGYTF TGTGCCAGCAGCTTGAGCCGCCGTGGGGCCCGTTCCTATGGCTACACCTTC TRBV5-8 . once TRBJ1-2
CASSYSGGLGGNTIYF TGTGCCAGCAGTTACTCGGGGGGGCTTGGCGGAAACACCATATATTTT TRBV6-5 . . TRBJ1-3
CSVDEMTDTQYF TGCAGCGTTGATGAGATGACAGATACGCAGTATTTT TRBV29-1 . . TRBJ2-3
CASSFTQGTYEQYF TGTGCCAGCAGTTTCACCCAGGGGACCTACGAGCAGTACTTC TRBV27 . . TRBJ2-7
CASSLGQGDSSYNEQFF TGTGCCAGCTCACTTGGACAGGGGGACAGCTCCTACAATGAGCAGTTCTTC TRBV18 TRBD1 . TRBJ2-1
CASSLSADTQYF TGCGCCAGCAGCTTGTCCGCAGATACGCAGTATTTT TRBV5-1 . . TRBJ2-3